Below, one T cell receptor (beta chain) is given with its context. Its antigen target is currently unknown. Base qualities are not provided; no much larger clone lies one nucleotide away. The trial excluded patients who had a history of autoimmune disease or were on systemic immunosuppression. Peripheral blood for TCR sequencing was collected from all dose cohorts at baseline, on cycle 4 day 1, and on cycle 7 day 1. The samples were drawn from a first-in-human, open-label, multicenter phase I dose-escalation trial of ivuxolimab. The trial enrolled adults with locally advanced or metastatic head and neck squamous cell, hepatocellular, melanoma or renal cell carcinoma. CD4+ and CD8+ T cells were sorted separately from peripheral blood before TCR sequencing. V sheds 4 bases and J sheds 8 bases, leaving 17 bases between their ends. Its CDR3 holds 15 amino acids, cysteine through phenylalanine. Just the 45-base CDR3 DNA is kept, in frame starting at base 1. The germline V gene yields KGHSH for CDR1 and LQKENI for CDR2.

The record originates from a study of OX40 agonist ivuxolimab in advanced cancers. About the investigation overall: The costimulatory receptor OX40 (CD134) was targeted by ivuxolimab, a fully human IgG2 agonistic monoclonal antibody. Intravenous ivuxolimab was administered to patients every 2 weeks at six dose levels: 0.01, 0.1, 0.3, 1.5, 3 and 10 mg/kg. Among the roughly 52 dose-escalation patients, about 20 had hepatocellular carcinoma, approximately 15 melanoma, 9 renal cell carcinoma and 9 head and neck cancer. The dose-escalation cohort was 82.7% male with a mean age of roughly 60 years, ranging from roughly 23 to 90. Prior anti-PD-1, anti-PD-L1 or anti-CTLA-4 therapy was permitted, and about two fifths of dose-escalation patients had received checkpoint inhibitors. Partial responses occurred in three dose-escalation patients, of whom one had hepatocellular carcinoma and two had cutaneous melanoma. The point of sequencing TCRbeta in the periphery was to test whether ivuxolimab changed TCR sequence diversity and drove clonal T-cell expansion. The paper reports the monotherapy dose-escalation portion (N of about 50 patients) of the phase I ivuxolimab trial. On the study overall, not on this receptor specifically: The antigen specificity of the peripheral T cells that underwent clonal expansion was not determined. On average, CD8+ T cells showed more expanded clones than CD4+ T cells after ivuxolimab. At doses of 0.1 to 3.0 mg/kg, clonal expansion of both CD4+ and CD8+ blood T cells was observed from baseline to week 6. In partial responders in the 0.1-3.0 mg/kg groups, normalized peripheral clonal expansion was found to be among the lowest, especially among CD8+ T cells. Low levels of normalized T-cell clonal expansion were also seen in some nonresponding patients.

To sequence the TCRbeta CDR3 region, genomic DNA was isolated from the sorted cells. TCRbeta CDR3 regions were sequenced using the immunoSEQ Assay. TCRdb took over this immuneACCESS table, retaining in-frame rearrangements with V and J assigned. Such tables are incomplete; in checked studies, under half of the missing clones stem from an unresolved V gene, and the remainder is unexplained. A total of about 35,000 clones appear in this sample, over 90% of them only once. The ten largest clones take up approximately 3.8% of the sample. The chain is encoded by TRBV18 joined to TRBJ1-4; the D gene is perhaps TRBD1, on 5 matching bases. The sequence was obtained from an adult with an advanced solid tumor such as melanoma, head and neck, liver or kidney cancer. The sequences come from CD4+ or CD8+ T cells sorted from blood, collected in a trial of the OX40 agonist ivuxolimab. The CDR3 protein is CASSRTAGPTEKLFF. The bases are TGTGCCAGCTCACGCACGGCGGGACCAACGGAAAAACTGTTTTTT.